One sample yielded the 24 T cell receptor beta chains listed below, sequenced in a study of blood T cell repertoires in COVID-19. Clones were read by immunoSEQ multiplex PCR, and TCRdb kept only the in-frame ones, dropping some. The sample records over 60,000 clones, around 80% being singletons. The specimen sequenced was peripheral blood. All receptors derive from a woman at least 80 years old with acute or convalescent COVID-19.

The chain links TRBV24-1 to TRBJ1-5, with TRBD1 as a possible D gene (6 bases). This CDR3 region has 16 residues. V dropped 4 bases and J dropped 1 base, with 13 bases sitting between them. Germline V gene lookup returns CDR1 KGHDR and CDR2 SFDVKD. The CDR3 protein is CATSEAGTPSNQPQHF. The CDR3 bases are TGTGCCACCAGTGAAGCCGGGACACCCAGCAATCAGCCCCAGCATTTT.

This chain uses TRBV12-3 or TRBV12-4 with TRBJ2-5; D remains ambiguous. The CDR3 is 13 residues long. Trimming cost V 4 bases and J 1 base, with 7 bases left between them. CDR3 residues: CASSSPGQETQYF. For the CDR3, the DNA is TGTGCCAGCAGTTCCCCCGGCCAAGAGACCCAGTACTTC.

This clone rates as large. This chain joins TRBV5-4 and TRBJ1-2, with 12 bases matching TRBD1. The CDR3 contains 14 residues. V lost 4 bases, J lost 7 bases, and 5 bases stayed unmatched. Germline CDR1 SGHNT, CDR2 YYREEE (reference sequence). This CDR3 is CASSAGQGARGYTF. DNA for the CDR3: TGTGCCAGCAGCGCGGGACAGGGGGCGCGTGGCTACACCTTC.

The chain employs TRBV2 and TRBJ2-7; weak D call: TRBD1 (6 bases). V lost 5 bases to trimming and J lost 4 bases, with 15 bases between them. The CDR3 has 14 amino acids. Looked up from germline, CDR1 is SNHLY and CDR2 is FYNNEI. The CDR3 loop reads CASSRPQGRYEQYF. The CDR3 DNA reads TGTGCCAGCAGTCGGCCACAGGGACGTTACGAGCAGTACTTC.

The V gene is TRBV27, the J gene TRBJ1-2, with 10 bases matching TRBD1. The J segment lost 1 base and the V segment lost 6 bases, leaving 2 bases of the junction unmatched. CDR1 is MNHEY and CDR2 is SMNVEV in the germline V gene (reference sequence). There are 14 residues in the CDR3. This CDR3 is CASSRDRGNYGYTF. Written as DNA, the CDR3 is TGTGCCAGCAGCCGGGACAGGGGTAACTATGGCTACACCTTC.

This sequence joins TRBV7-2 and TRBJ1-4; no firm D call. V lost 5 bases and J 3 bases, leaving 7 bases between the germline ends. CDR1 is SGHTA, CDR2 FQGNSA, per germline. The CDR3 is made up of 13 amino acids. DNA for the CDR3: TGTGCCAGCAGCCGCGGTCCTAATGAAAAACTGTTTTTT. Protein: CASSRGPNEKLFF.

This clone was picked up one time. The rearrangement uses TRBV5-8 and TRBJ2-5; tentatively, D is TRBD2 (5 bases). CDR1 is SGHTS and CDR2 is YDEGEE in the germline V gene. The CDR3 runs 15 residues. V gave up 0 bases and J gave up 1 base, with 10 bases separating them. The CDR3 bases are TGTGCCAGCAGCTTGGAGCTGGGGAGCCAAGAGACCCAGTACTTC. Residues: CASSLELGSQETQYF.

This chain links TRBV23-1 with TRBJ2-2, with 9 bases lining up with TRBD1. TRBV23-1 belongs to the ORF category, with a function that is uncertain. Trimming at V came to 6 bases and at J to 3 bases, leaving 11 bases not matched to a gene. The length of the CDR3 is 17 residues. In DNA, the CDR3 is TGCGCCAGCAGATTCTCGCCGGGACAGGGATACACCGGGGAGCTGTTTTTT. Residues: CASRFSPGQGYTGELFF.

This sequence joins TRBV6-5 and TRBJ2-1, with TRBD2 matching 7 bases. Trimming at V came to 7 bases and at J to 10 bases, leaving 10 bases not matched to a gene. Germline CDR1 reads MNHEY; CDR2 reads SVGAGI. CDR3 length equals 13 residues. DNA for the CDR3: TGTGCCAGCACGGGAGCCGGGGGGTACGAGCAGTTCTTC. This encodes CASTGAGGYEQFF.

The chain links TRBV7-9 to TRBJ1-1, with a tentative D call TRBD1 (5 bases). Deletions cut 6 bases from V and 0 bases from J, with 14 bases between. Germline CDR1 SEHNR, CDR2 FQNEAQ (reference sequence). The CDR3 spans 15 residues. The CDR3 DNA reads as TGTGCCAGCAGATCTGATCAGGGTATGAACACTGAAGCTTTCTTT. Its translation: CASRSDQGMNTEAFF. The entire variable domain, with the rest obtained from reference TRBV7-9 and TRBJ1-1, is as follows: DTGVSQNPRHKITKRGQNVTFRCDPISEHNRLYWYRQTLGQGPEFLTYFQNEAQLEKSRLLSDRFSAERPKGSFSTLEIQRTEQGDSAMYLCASRSDQGMNTEAFFGQGTRLTVV.

The chain couples TRBV5-6 to TRBJ2-1; 10 bases map to TRBD1. V lost 0 bases and J lost 4; bases outside the gene matches: 4. CDR1 and CDR2 (germline): SGHDT, YYEEEE. CDR3 length: 16 amino acids. As DNA, the CDR3 is TGTGCCAGCAGCTTGGGGGACAGGGGTTCGTACAATGAGCAGTTCTTC. Protein sequence: CASSLGDRGSYNEQFF.

The gene calls are TRBV6-6 and TRBJ2-3; TRBD2 might be the D (5 bases). This CDR3 is 14 amino acids long. Germline-derived CDR1 and CDR2 are MNHNY and SVGAGI (reference sequence). V was pared by 6 bases and J by 6 bases, with 16 bases between. CDR3 protein: CASRLGLRGDTQYF. The DNA of the CDR3 is TGTGCCAGCAGGCTAGGACTCCGCGGGGATACGCAGTATTTT.

The chain combines TRBV6-5 with TRBJ2-1; TRBD2 aligns across 7 bases. In germline, CDR1 is MNHEY, CDR2 SVGAGI. CDR3 size: 14 residues. J gave up 5 bases and V 6 bases, and 7 bases lay outside the gene matches. The CDR3 DNA sequence: TGTGCCAGCAGGGAGGGACTACGAGACAATGAGCAGTTCTTC. Amino acid sequence: CASREGLRDNEQFF.

This chain links TRBV5-4 with TRBJ2-1, with TRBD2 matching 7 bases. This CDR3 has 20 residues. The V segment lost 0 bases and the J segment 1 base; nucleotides outside the gene matches: 16. The germline V gene has CDR1 SGHNT and CDR2 YYREEE (reference sequence). CDR3 DNA sequence: TGTGCCAGCAGCTTGGAAACGGGGATAACACTAGCGTGGTCCTACAATGAGCAGTTCTTC. Protein product: CASSLETGITLAWSYNEQFF.

This clone was seen a few times. V is TRBV6-6 and J is TRBJ2-7; 11 bases are a match to TRBD1. The J segment lost 6 bases and the V segment lost 5 bases, leaving 0 bases of the junction unmatched. Germline V gene sequence: CDR1 MNHNY, CDR2 SVGAGI (reference sequence). There are 12 residues in the CDR3. CDR3 sequence (DNA): TGTGCCAGCAGTGGGACAGGGGGCGAGCAGTACTTC. It yields the protein CASSGTGGEQYF.

The chain uses TRBV11-2 and TRBJ2-5, with a weak D call TRBD1 (5 bases). CDR3 length equals 18 residues. CDR1 SGHAT and CDR2 FQNNGV come from the germline V gene. V lost 3 bases, J lost 5 bases, and 25 bases lay in between. Here the CDR3 reads CASSFPRAGKGEGETQYF. The CDR3 DNA reads TGTGCCAGCAGCTTCCCAAGGGCTGGGAAAGGGGAAGGGGAGACCCAGTACTTC.

The V and J genes are TRBV25-1 and TRBJ1-4; D remains unclear. The germline V gene has CDR1 MGHDK and CDR2 SYGVNS. Deletions cut 2 bases from V and 7 bases from J, with 14 bases between. CDR3 size: 15 residues. CDR3 residues: CASSEGRGGREKLFF. CDR3 nucleotides: TGTGCCAGCAGTGAAGGGAGAGGAGGACGTGAAAAACTGTTTTTT.

V usage is TRBV27 and J usage is TRBJ1-2; D possibly corresponds to TRBD1 (5 bases). This CDR3 is 16 amino acids long. Trimming took off 5 bases at V and 3 bases at J, with 19 bases between the two ends. Germline CDR1 is MNHEY and CDR2 is SMNVEV (reference sequence). The CDR3 region has the DNA TGTGCCAGCAGTACCCTCGGGCAGGGTTTATACTATGGCTACACCTTC. This sequence encodes CASSTLGQGLYYGYTF.

J is TRBJ2-5 and V is TRBV9, with 8 bases fitting TRBD1. CDR1 and CDR2 from the germline V gene are SGDLS and YYNGEE. The CDR3 spans 15 residues. The V segment lost 2 bases and the J segment 4 bases; nucleotides outside the gene matches: 7. The DNA of the CDR3 is TGTGCCAGCAGCGTTTGGGGCAGGGGGCTAGAGACCCAGTACTTC. Translated, it gives CASSVWGRGLETQYF.

The chain carries TRBV7-9 and TRBJ1-2, with 7 bases fitting TRBD1. J gave up 7 bases and V 3 bases, and 8 bases lay outside the gene matches. The germline V gene has CDR1 SEHNR and CDR2 FQNEAQ (reference sequence). This CDR3 has 14 residues. For the CDR3, the DNA is TGTGCCAGCAGCTTTGAAGGGGGCTTCACTGGCTACACCTTC. This sequence encodes CASSFEGGFTGYTF.

This clone came up once. CDR3 bases: TGTGCCAGCAGGCCGTTTAGCGGGAGGGCCGCCGAGCAGTACTTC. The encoded protein is CASRPFSGRAAEQYF. The V and J genes are TRBV6-5 and TRBJ2-7; TRBD2 matches at 11 bases. V trimming: 6 bases; J trimming: 6 bases; junction bases outside the gene matches: 10. Germline lookup yields CDR1 MNHEY and CDR2 SVGAGI. This CDR3 is 15 amino acids long.

This chain links TRBV7-8 with TRBJ1-4, with a weak D call TRBD1 (6 bases). The V end was cut by 3 bases, the J end by 7 bases, with 9 bases between. Germline lookup yields CDR1 SGHVS and CDR2 FQNEAQ. There are 13 residues in the CDR3. CDR3 bases: TGTGCCAGCAGCTTTGCAGGGGTTGAAAAACTGTTTTTT. Protein sequence: CASSFAGVEKLFF.

This clone was detected a few times. The V call is TRBV7-2, the J call TRBJ2-7; 7 positions agree with TRBD1. This CDR3 contains 13 residues. The V gene end was trimmed by 5 bases and the J gene end by 3 bases; junction bases not matched to a gene: 4. Per germline, CDR1 SGHTA and CDR2 FQGNSA. The CDR3 region is CASSTDRVYEQYF. The CDR3 DNA reads as TGTGCCAGCAGCACCGACAGGGTCTACGAGCAGTACTTC.

The chain joins TRBV5-1 to TRBJ2-7; TRBD1 aligns across 7 bases. Germline assignment: CDR1 SGHRS and CDR2 YFSETQ. This CDR3 region has 14 residues. Trimming took 0 bases from V and 4 from J; bases not matched to a gene: 4. This CDR3 is CASSLVARGYEQYF. Here the CDR3 DNA reads TGCGCCAGCAGCTTGGTGGCCAGGGGGTACGAGCAGTACTTC.